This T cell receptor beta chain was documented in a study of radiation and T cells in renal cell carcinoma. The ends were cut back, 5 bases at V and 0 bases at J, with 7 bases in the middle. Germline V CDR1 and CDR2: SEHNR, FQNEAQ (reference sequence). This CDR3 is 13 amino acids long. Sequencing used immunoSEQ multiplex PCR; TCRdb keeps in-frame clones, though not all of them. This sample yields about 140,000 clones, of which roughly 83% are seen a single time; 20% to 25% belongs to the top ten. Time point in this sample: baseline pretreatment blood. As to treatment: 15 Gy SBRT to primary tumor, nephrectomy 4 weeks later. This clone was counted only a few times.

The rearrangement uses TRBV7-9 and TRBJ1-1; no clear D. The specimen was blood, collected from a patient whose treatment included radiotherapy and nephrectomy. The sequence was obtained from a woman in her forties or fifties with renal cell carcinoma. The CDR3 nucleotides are TGTGCCAGCAGCGTTGCGGTGAACACTGAAGCTTTCTTT. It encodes CASSVAVNTEAFF.